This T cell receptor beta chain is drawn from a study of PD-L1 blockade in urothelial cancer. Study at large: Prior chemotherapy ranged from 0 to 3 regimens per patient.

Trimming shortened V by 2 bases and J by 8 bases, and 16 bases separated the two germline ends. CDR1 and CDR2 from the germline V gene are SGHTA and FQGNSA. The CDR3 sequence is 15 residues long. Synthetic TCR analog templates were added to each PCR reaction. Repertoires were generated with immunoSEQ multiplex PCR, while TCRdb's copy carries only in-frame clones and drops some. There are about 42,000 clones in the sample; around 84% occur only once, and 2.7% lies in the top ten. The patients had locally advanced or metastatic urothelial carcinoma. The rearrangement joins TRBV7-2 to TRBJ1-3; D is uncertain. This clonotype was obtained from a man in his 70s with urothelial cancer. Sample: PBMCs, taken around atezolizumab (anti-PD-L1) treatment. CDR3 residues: CASSLNVAVEDTIYF. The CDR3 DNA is TGTGCCAGCAGCTTAAACGTGGCAGTGGAGGACACCATATATTTT.